Presented here are 23 T cell receptor beta chains from one specimen sequenced in a study of T cell responses to AZD1222 COVID-19 vaccine. Repertoires were generated with immunoSEQ multiplex PCR, while TCRdb's copy carries only in-frame clones and drops some. The table shows about 84,000 clones, with 70% to 90% occurring only once. The sample was peripheral blood, taken on day 0 of AZD1222 vaccination. The receptors derive from an adult in good health.

This clone occurred once. This chain joins TRBV27 and TRBJ2-7; D gene unclear. The V and J ends lost 6 bases and 2 bases respectively, with 14 bases between them. The CDR3 runs to 14 residues. CDR1 and CDR2 from the germline V gene are MNHEY and SMNVEV (reference sequence). CDR3 DNA: TGTGCCAGCAGCCCTTTATTCCCAACCTACGAGCAGTACTTC. Protein: CASSPLFPTYEQYF.

The V and J genes are TRBV5-1 and TRBJ2-7, with a tentative D call TRBD2 (6 bases). Germline lookup yields CDR1 SGHRS and CDR2 YFSETQ. The CDR3 consists of 15 residues. The V gene lost 4 bases and the J gene lost 2 bases, with 16 bases spanning the gap. The CDR3 DNA is TGCGCCAGCAGCCGGGGGACTGCCGATACCTACGAGCAGTACTTC. It encodes CASSRGTADTYEQYF. Complete variable domain (other parts from reference TRBV5-1 and TRBJ2-7): KAGVTQTPRYLIKTRGQQVTLSCSPISGHRSVSWYQQTPGQGLQFLFEYFSETQRNKGNFPGRFSGRQFSNSRSEMNVSTLELGDSALYLCASSRGTADTYEQYFGPGTRLTVT.

V usage is TRBV6-5 and J usage is TRBJ1-2; possible D gene TRBD1, 5 bases. CDR1 and CDR2 (germline): MNHEY, SVGAGI. This CDR3 contains 13 residues. Trimming removed 7 bases at V and 8 bases at J, with 17 bases between. The DNA for the CDR3 is TGTGCCAGCACAAGCGGGGCCCTGAGGGGCTACACCTTC. This translates into CASTSGALRGYTF.

The chain uses TRBV6-6 and TRBJ1-2; tentative D call: TRBD1 (6 bases). Germline loops: CDR1 MNHNY, CDR2 SVGAGI (reference sequence). The CDR3 spans 15 residues. V lost 4 bases and J 4 bases, leaving 16 bases between the germline ends. CDR3: CASSSLTGTGYGYTF. Here the CDR3 DNA reads TGTGCCAGCAGTTCATTAACAGGGACGGGCTATGGCTACACCTTC.

The V gene is TRBV5-5, the J gene TRBJ1-4; D uncertain. The germline V gene encodes CDR1 SGHKS and CDR2 YYEKEE (reference sequence). The CDR3 is 16 residues long. V lost 4 bases to trimming and J lost 7 bases, with 20 bases between them. For the CDR3, the DNA is TGTGCCAGCAGCCCCCAGGTGAAGGCCAGACGTGAAAAACTGTTTTTT. This sequence encodes CASSPQVKARREKLFF.

The rearrangement joins TRBV3-1 (or the pseudogene TRBV3-2) to TRBJ2-5, with 7 bases fitting TRBD2. V lost 2 bases, J lost 4 bases, and 7 bases stayed unmatched. Looked up from germline, CDR1 is LGHDT and CDR2 is YNNKEL (reference sequence). CDR3 length: 15 residues. The CDR3 protein is CASSQPRGEGETQYF. Here the CDR3 DNA reads TGTGCCAGCAGCCAACCGCGTGGGGAGGGAGAGACCCAGTACTTC.

The chain uses TRBV6-6 and TRBJ2-7, with D perhaps TRBD1 (5 bases). The CDR3 covers 15 residues. Germline CDR1 reads MNHNY; CDR2 reads SVGAGI (reference sequence). The V end lost 6 bases, the J end lost 0 bases, and 15 bases lay between the germline ends. Written as DNA, the CDR3 is TGTGCCAGCAGATCGGAGACAGTTTACTCCTACGAGCAGTACTTC. It codes for CASRSETVYSYEQYF.

V is TRBV18 and J is TRBJ2-1; 8 bases agree with TRBD1. The CDR3 has 14 residues. The junction had 7 bases not matched to a gene; V was cut back by 4 bases and J by 8 bases. Per the germline V gene, CDR1 is KGHSH and CDR2 is LQKENI. DNA of the CDR3: TGTGCCAGCTCACTTACGACAGGGGTTGATGAGCAGTTCTTC. It codes for CASSLTTGVDEQFF.

The J gene is TRBJ2-1, the V gene TRBV14, with 12 bases identical to TRBD2. Trimming cost V 4 bases and J 10 bases; bases outside gene matches: 8. CDR3 size: 15 residues. Germline-derived CDR1 and CDR2 are SGHDN and FVKESK. CDR3 nucleotides: TGTGCCAGCAGCCGCTCGGGGCTAGCGGGAGGGGAGCAGTTCTTC. It is translated as CASSRSGLAGGEQFF.

The chain joins TRBV5-1 to TRBJ2-6; no clear D. This CDR3 spans 14 amino acids. Germline V gives CDR1 SGHRS, CDR2 YFSETQ. V was cut by 4 bases and J by 0 bases, with 5 bases left in between. CDR3 coding DNA: TGCGCCAGCAGCCACCGCTCTGGGGCCAACGTCCTGACTTTC. Translated: CASSHRSGANVLTF.

This chain connects TRBV29-1 to TRBJ1-2, with D unresolved. The germline V gene has CDR1 SQVTM and CDR2 ANQGSEA. The V and J ends lost 6 bases and 2 bases respectively, with 10 bases between them. The CDR3 loop spans 12 amino acids. In DNA form, the CDR3 reads TGCAGCGTCTTGACAACCAACTATGGCTACACCTTC. Amino acid sequence: CSVLTTNYGYTF.

V and J are TRBV7-3 and TRBJ2-2; TRBD2 matches 10 bases. Germline V gene sequence: CDR1 SGHTA, CDR2 FQGTGA. CDR3 size: 15 residues. Trimming took 1 base from V and 6 from J; bases not matched to a gene: 2. The DNA for the CDR3 is TGTGCCAGCAGCTTAAAACTAGCGGGATCCGGGGAGCTGTTTTTT. It yields the protein CASSLKLAGSGELFF.

V usage is TRBV30 and J usage is TRBJ2-3, with 8 bases that match TRBD1. Per the germline V gene, CDR1 is GTSNPN and CDR2 is SVGIG (reference sequence). The CDR3 consists of 16 residues. Trimming at V came to 2 bases and at J to 2 bases, leaving 9 bases not matched to a gene. Here the CDR3 reads CAWSTNGQGITDTQYF. CDR3 sequence (DNA): TGTGCCTGGAGTACCAACGGACAGGGAATCACAGATACGCAGTATTTT.

The chain couples TRBV2 to TRBJ1-2; no firm D call. V shed 1 base and J shed 9 bases, with 15 bases lying between them. The germline gives CDR1 SNHLY, CDR2 FYNNEI. The CDR3 has 14 amino acids. CDR3: CASSEDGPSSRYTF. The CDR3 DNA follows: TGTGCCAGCAGTGAAGATGGACCATCATCTCGCTACACCTTC.

The chain employs TRBV5-1 and TRBJ2-1; TRBD2 matches at 10 bases. The V gene end was trimmed by 0 bases and the J gene end by 1 base; junction bases not matched to a gene: 4. Germline V gene sequence: CDR1 SGHRS, CDR2 YFSETQ. The CDR3 is made up of 17 amino acids. This CDR3 is CASSLGGLAESYNEQFF. For the CDR3, the DNA is TGCGCCAGCAGCTTGGGAGGACTAGCGGAATCCTACAATGAGCAGTTCTTC.

CDR3: CASRTPAGELFF. The CDR3 coding sequence is TGTGCCAGCAGGACTCCCGCCGGGGAGCTGTTTTTT. V gene TRBV6-4 combines with J gene TRBJ2-2; D not certain. Per the germline V gene, CDR1 is MRHNA and CDR2 is SNTAGT. The V end was cut by 6 bases, the J end by 6 bases, with 8 bases between. This CDR3 region has 12 residues.

This clone appeared a few times. The chain links TRBV6-5 to TRBJ2-7; 13 positions agree with TRBD2. Germline V gives CDR1 MNHEY, CDR2 SVGAGI. There are 16 residues in the CDR3. With 0 bases clipped from V and 5 bases from J, the junction kept 4 bases outside the gene matches. The CDR3 DNA follows: TGTGCCAGCAGTTACTCCGGACTAGCGGGAGCCCACGAGCAGTACTTC. It translates to CASSYSGLAGAHEQYF.

The rearrangement joins TRBV7-2 to TRBJ1-5; no definite D call. V was clipped by 1 base and J by 7 bases, with 11 bases between them. Germline V CDR1 and CDR2: SGHTA, FQGNSA. There are 14 residues in the CDR3. Here the CDR3 reads CASSLEVGIQPQHF. As DNA, the CDR3 is TGTGCCAGCAGCTTAGAGGTTGGGATCCAGCCCCAGCATTTT.

This clone is a singleton in its sample. This chain connects TRBV6-4 to TRBJ1-2, with no clear D. The CDR3 spans 13 residues. V lost 10 bases and J lost 4, with 16 bases in between. Per germline, CDR1 MRHNA and CDR2 SNTAGT. CDR3 region: CATPGSGVYGYTF. The DNA for the CDR3 is TGTGCCACTCCCGGCAGTGGGGTCTATGGCTACACCTTC.

This sequence joins TRBV14 and TRBJ2-2, with D tentatively TRBD2 (5 bases). The germline V and J ends were trimmed by 4 bases and 3 bases, with 6 bases remaining between them. CDR3 size: 13 residues. CDR1 and CDR2 (germline): SGHDN, FVKESK. CDR3 DNA: TGTGCCAGCAGCCGGGAGTACACCGGGGAGCTGTTTTTT. Amino acid sequence: CASSREYTGELFF.

The chain has TRBV4-3 and TRBJ1-1; D is unresolved. V was cut by 0 bases and J by 1 base, with 6 bases left in between. CDR3 size: 14 residues. Germline CDR1 is LGHNA and CDR2 is YSLEER. The CDR3 sequence: CASSQERTNTEAFF. CDR3 bases: TGCGCCAGCAGCCAAGAGAGGACGAACACTGAAGCTTTCTTT.

This clone was picked up one time. The genes are TRBV12-3 or TRBV12-4 and TRBJ1-1; D unclear. The length of the CDR3 is 11 residues. Deletions cut 8 bases from V and 7 bases from J, with 11 bases between. The CDR3 loop is CASCSRGEAFF. CDR3 in DNA: TGTGCCAGCTGCTCGCGAGGTGAAGCTTTCTTT.

The chain uses TRBV18 and TRBJ2-7, with 8 nucleotides matching TRBD1. The CDR3 is 15 amino acids. Per the germline V gene, CDR1 is KGHSH and CDR2 is LQKENI. The V segment lost 2 bases and the J segment 0 bases; nucleotides outside the gene matches: 3. CDR3 sequence reads: CASSPRGQGSYEQYF. DNA of the CDR3: TGTGCCAGCTCACCAAGAGGACAGGGCTCCTACGAGCAGTACTTC.